The rows below give T cell receptor beta chains drawn from one sample of a study of blood T cell repertoires in COVID-19. The assay was immunoSEQ multiplex PCR, and TCRdb's table has in-frame clones only and misses some. The sample gives 200,000 to 250,000 clones, roughly 88% of which show up once; about 1.5% is in the top ten. The sequenced material came from peripheral blood. The receptor set was obtained from a man aged 18-30 years with active or convalescent COVID-19. Each CDR3 is given with its conserved first and last residue. Each record gives: V gene, J gene, D gene, clone size, CDR3 DNA, CDR3 protein. The D gene is left open where the match is weak. A row's size may be missing; if present it is once, few, many or a size class.

v_gene: TRBV5-1; j_gene: TRBJ2-1; d_gene: TRBD2; abundance: NA; CDR3nt: TGCGCCAGCAGCTTGACTAGCGGGAGGGGGAGCGAGCAGTTCTTC; CDR3aa: CASSLTSGRGSEQFF
v_gene: TRBV7-8; j_gene: TRBJ1-1; d_gene: NA; abundance: NA; CDR3nt: TGTGCCAGCAGCTTAGGACAGAACACTGAAGCTTTCTTT; CDR3aa: CASSLGQNTEAFF
v_gene: TRBV11-2; j_gene: TRBJ1-1; d_gene: TRBD1; abundance: once; CDR3nt: TGTGCCAGCCCTCCCCCTTATTCAGGGGGCCGATCCGAGACTGAAGCTTTCTTT; CDR3aa: CASPPPYSGGRSETEAFF
v_gene: TRBV2; j_gene: TRBJ2-5; d_gene: NA; abundance: NA; CDR3nt: TGTGCCAGCACCGGGGTGGGGACATCGTACCAAGAGACCCAGTACTTC; CDR3aa: CASTGVGTSYQETQYF
v_gene: TRBV28; j_gene: TRBJ2-7; d_gene: NA; abundance: NA; CDR3nt: TGTGCCAGCAGAAGTACAGGGATTGGGTCCTACGAGCAGTACTTC; CDR3aa: CASRSTGIGSYEQYF
v_gene: TRBV11-2; j_gene: TRBJ2-2; d_gene: NA; abundance: NA; CDR3nt: TGTGCCAGCAGCCCTTTCCGTGTTCAGGTCGGGGAGCTGTTTTTT; CDR3aa: CASSPFRVQVGELFF
v_gene: TRBV6-2/TRBV6-3; j_gene: TRBJ2-5; d_gene: TRBD2; abundance: few; CDR3nt: TGTGCCAGCAGTTCCGGGCGACTAGCGGGAGGATGGGGCCAAGAGACCCAGTACTTC; CDR3aa: CASSSGRLAGGWGQETQYF
v_gene: TRBV27; j_gene: TRBJ2-2; d_gene: NA; abundance: NA; CDR3nt: TGTGCCAGCACCCAACAGGGCACCGGGGAGCTGTTTTTT; CDR3aa: CASTQQGTGELFF
v_gene: TRBV6-6; j_gene: TRBJ1-4; d_gene: NA; abundance: few; CDR3nt: TGTGCCAGCAGGCGGGGGGAACTGTTTTTT; CDR3aa: CASRRGELFF
v_gene: TRBV4-1; j_gene: TRBJ2-6; d_gene: NA; abundance: NA; CDR3nt: TGCGCCAGCAGCCAAGTTCTATCCTCTGGGGCCAACGTCCTGACTTTC; CDR3aa: CASSQVLSSGANVLTF
v_gene: TRBV7-6; j_gene: TRBJ2-1; d_gene: TRBD2; abundance: NA; CDR3nt: TGTGCCAGCAGCTCTGGACTAGCGGGACTCTACAATGAGCAGTTCTTC; CDR3aa: CASSSGLAGLYNEQFF
v_gene: TRBV29-1; j_gene: TRBJ2-3; d_gene: TRBD2; abundance: NA; CDR3nt: TGCAGCGTTGTAACTAGCGGTATAACACACACAGATACGCAGTATTTT; CDR3aa: CSVVTSGITHTDTQYF
v_gene: TRBV6-5; j_gene: TRBJ2-1; d_gene: TRBD1; abundance: few; CDR3nt: TGTGCCAGCAGCCATGGGACAGACTTCAATGAGCAGTTCTTC; CDR3aa: CASSHGTDFNEQFF
v_gene: TRBV15; j_gene: TRBJ1-1; d_gene: TRBD1; abundance: NA; CDR3nt: TGTGCCACCAGCTTCCGGACAGGGGGGAACACTGAAGCTTTCTTT; CDR3aa: CATSFRTGGNTEAFF
v_gene: TRBV28; j_gene: TRBJ1-1; d_gene: TRBD1; abundance: NA; CDR3nt: TGTGCCAGCAGTGGCCCTCGAACAGGGGGCCGAGGTGGCACTGAAGCTTTCTTT; CDR3aa: CASSGPRTGGRGGTEAFF
v_gene: TRBV14; j_gene: TRBJ1-1; d_gene: NA; abundance: NA; CDR3nt: TGTGCCAGCAGCCAACTGGGGGCGAGGTCCACTGAAGCTTTCTTT; CDR3aa: CASSQLGARSTEAFF
v_gene: TRBV25-1; j_gene: TRBJ2-2; d_gene: NA; abundance: NA; CDR3nt: TGTGCCAGCAGTTTCACGAACACCGGGGAGCTGTTTTTT; CDR3aa: CASSFTNTGELFF
v_gene: TRBV3-1/TRBV3-2; j_gene: TRBJ2-2; d_gene: TRBD1; abundance: NA; CDR3nt: TGTGCCAGCAGCCAAGTTCTCTATCTTTCAGACAGGGGGCGCGTGAGCACCGGGGAGCTGTTTTTT; CDR3aa: CASSQVLYLSDRGRVSTGELFF
v_gene: TRBV4-2; j_gene: TRBJ2-6; d_gene: NA; abundance: NA; CDR3nt: TGTGCCAGCAGCCTCCTGGGGGCCAACGTCCTGACTTTC; CDR3aa: CASSLLGANVLTF
v_gene: TRBV4-3; j_gene: TRBJ1-1; d_gene: NA; abundance: NA; CDR3nt: TGCGCCAGCAGCCAAGATAGGGGAACTGAAGCTTTCTTT; CDR3aa: CASSQDRGTEAFF
v_gene: TRBV6-5; j_gene: TRBJ1-3; d_gene: NA; abundance: NA; CDR3nt: TGTGCCAGCAGCCCCGCAGGGGCGGATAAAAACACCATATATTTT; CDR3aa: CASSPAGADKNTIYF
v_gene: TRBV12-3/TRBV12-4; j_gene: TRBJ1-1; d_gene: NA; abundance: once; CDR3nt: TGTGCCAGCAGTTATTCCCGTGACACTGAAGCTTTCTTT; CDR3aa: CASSYSRDTEAFF
v_gene: TRBV6-5; j_gene: TRBJ2-3; d_gene: NA; abundance: NA; CDR3nt: TGTGCCAGCAGCCTGGACAGTGCTAGCACAGATACGCAGTATTTT; CDR3aa: CASSLDSASTDTQYF
v_gene: TRBV19; j_gene: TRBJ1-2; d_gene: TRBD1; abundance: NA; CDR3nt: TGTGCCAGTAGTTTGACAGGGTCGACCTATGGCTACACCTTC; CDR3aa: CASSLTGSTYGYTF
v_gene: TRBV6-2/TRBV6-3; j_gene: TRBJ1-2; d_gene: TRBD1; abundance: NA; CDR3nt: TGTGCCAGCAGTTCGGACAGGGGGCTCAATGGCTACACCTTC; CDR3aa: CASSSDRGLNGYTF
v_gene: TRBV7-2; j_gene: TRBJ2-1; d_gene: NA; abundance: NA; CDR3nt: TGTGCCAGCAGCTTAGGGGACTGGGCCTACAATGAGCAGTTCTTC; CDR3aa: CASSLGDWAYNEQFF
v_gene: TRBV4-3; j_gene: TRBJ2-1; d_gene: NA; abundance: NA; CDR3nt: TGCGCCAGCAGCCAAGATAGAGGCACTGGGCAGTTCTTC; CDR3aa: CASSQDRGTGQFF
v_gene: TRBV27; j_gene: TRBJ2-7; d_gene: NA; abundance: NA; CDR3nt: TGTGCCAGCAGTTTTAGCCCACCGGGACGGGGGTTCGAGCAGTACTTC; CDR3aa: CASSFSPPGRGFEQYF
v_gene: TRBV2; j_gene: TRBJ2-1; d_gene: TRBD2; abundance: NA; CDR3nt: TGTGCCAGCAGATGGATGGGACTAGCCGAGAATGAGCAGTTCTTC; CDR3aa: CASRWMGLAENEQFF
v_gene: TRBV7-2; j_gene: TRBJ2-7; d_gene: NA; abundance: NA; CDR3nt: TGTGCCAGCAGCCTCCTAACAGGGTTCAACGAGCAGTACTTC; CDR3aa: CASSLLTGFNEQYF
v_gene: TRBV29-1; j_gene: TRBJ1-2; d_gene: NA; abundance: NA; CDR3nt: TGCAGCGTTGAAGATGGCGGGGTTTATGGCTACACCTTC; CDR3aa: CSVEDGGVYGYTF
v_gene: TRBV9; j_gene: TRBJ1-3; d_gene: NA; abundance: NA; CDR3nt: TGTGCCAGCACCCCCGGTTTCTCTGGAAACACCATATATTTT; CDR3aa: CASTPGFSGNTIYF
v_gene: TRBV7-8; j_gene: TRBJ2-7; d_gene: NA; abundance: few; CDR3nt: TGTGCCAGCAGCTTACAGGACTACGAGCAGTACTTC; CDR3aa: CASSLQDYEQYF
v_gene: TRBV15; j_gene: TRBJ1-2; d_gene: NA; abundance: once; CDR3nt: TGTGCCACCAGCAGAGGACAGGAGGGCTACACCTTC; CDR3aa: CATSRGQEGYTF
v_gene: TRBV6-5; j_gene: TRBJ2-7; d_gene: TRBD2; abundance: NA; CDR3nt: TGTGCCAGCAGTTCACCGACTAGCGGGAGGTACGAGCAGTACTTC; CDR3aa: CASSSPTSGRYEQYF
v_gene: TRBV18; j_gene: TRBJ1-1; d_gene: NA; abundance: NA; CDR3nt: TGTGCCAGCTCACCACAAGGGGCGGACACTGAAGCTTTCTTT; CDR3aa: CASSPQGADTEAFF
v_gene: TRBV7-9; j_gene: TRBJ1-5; d_gene: TRBD1; abundance: NA; CDR3nt: TGTGCCAGCAGCCCCGGGACAGGCTATCAGCCCCAGCATTTT; CDR3aa: CASSPGTGYQPQHF
v_gene: TRBV7-9; j_gene: TRBJ1-6; d_gene: TRBD1; abundance: NA; CDR3nt: TGTGCCAGCAGCTTAACAGGGGATGGTTCACCCCTCCACTTT; CDR3aa: CASSLTGDGSPLHF
v_gene: TRBV6-5; j_gene: TRBJ1-6; d_gene: TRBD1; abundance: NA; CDR3nt: TGTGCCAGCACCAGACAGGGGGAGGGTTCACCCCTCCACTTT; CDR3aa: CASTRQGEGSPLHF
v_gene: TRBV2; j_gene: TRBJ1-6; d_gene: NA; abundance: NA; CDR3nt: TGTGCCAGCATTCTCCAGGCTGCTGATTATAATTCACCCCTCCACTTT; CDR3aa: CASILQAADYNSPLHF
v_gene: TRBV12-5; j_gene: TRBJ2-3; d_gene: TRBD2; abundance: NA; CDR3nt: TGTGCTAGTGGTTTGGGGCTAGCGGGAAGAGGAGATACGCAGTATTTT; CDR3aa: CASGLGLAGRGDTQYF
v_gene: TRBV10-3; j_gene: TRBJ2-1; d_gene: TRBD2; abundance: NA; CDR3nt: TGTGCCATTGGACTAGCGGGAGAGCAGTTCTTC; CDR3aa: CAIGLAGEQFF
v_gene: TRBV28; j_gene: TRBJ1-5; d_gene: TRBD1; abundance: NA; CDR3nt: TGTGCCAGCAGTTTATGGGGACAGGGGGCAGTCAATCAGCCCCAGCATTTT; CDR3aa: CASSLWGQGAVNQPQHF
v_gene: TRBV14; j_gene: TRBJ1-2; d_gene: NA; abundance: NA; CDR3nt: TGTGCCAGCAGCCAAGACTTCAGATATGGCTACACCTTC; CDR3aa: CASSQDFRYGYTF
v_gene: TRBV28; j_gene: TRBJ1-1; d_gene: NA; abundance: NA; CDR3nt: TGTGCCACCGAAAGGGGACTATCTATGGGTACCACTGAAGCTTTCTTT; CDR3aa: CATERGLSMGTTEAFF
v_gene: TRBV19; j_gene: TRBJ1-1; d_gene: NA; abundance: NA; CDR3nt: TGTGCCAGTAGTATTTGGACAGTGGGAGGGACTGAAGCTTTCTTT; CDR3aa: CASSIWTVGGTEAFF
v_gene: TRBV19; j_gene: TRBJ1-2; d_gene: NA; abundance: NA; CDR3nt: TGTGCCAGTGGGGCGAGATCTAACTATGGCTACACCTTC; CDR3aa: CASGARSNYGYTF
v_gene: TRBV6-1; j_gene: TRBJ1-3; d_gene: NA; abundance: NA; CDR3nt: TGTGCCAGCAGTGAGACAGGTTCTGGAAACACCATATATTTT; CDR3aa: CASSETGSGNTIYF
v_gene: TRBV27; j_gene: TRBJ1-3; d_gene: TRBD1; abundance: NA; CDR3nt: TGTGCCAGCAGTTTATCGGTACAGGGGGGAAACACCATATATTTT; CDR3aa: CASSLSVQGGNTIYF
v_gene: TRBV5-4; j_gene: TRBJ2-3; d_gene: TRBD2; abundance: NA; CDR3nt: TGTGCCAGCAGCCTAATGACTAGCGGAAGCACAGATACGCAGTATTTT; CDR3aa: CASSLMTSGSTDTQYF
v_gene: TRBV27; j_gene: TRBJ2-1; d_gene: TRBD2; abundance: NA; CDR3nt: TGTGCCAGCAGTTTGGAGGTAGGACTAGCCTTTCCCAATGAGCAGTTCTTC; CDR3aa: CASSLEVGLAFPNEQFF
v_gene: TRBV10-3; j_gene: TRBJ1-4; d_gene: NA; abundance: NA; CDR3nt: TGTGCCATCAGTGAGGCGTGGACAGCAGGGAAACTGTTTTTT; CDR3aa: CAISEAWTAGKLFF
v_gene: TRBV30; j_gene: TRBJ1-6; d_gene: NA; abundance: few; CDR3nt: TGTGCCTGGAGTCCCCAGGGGAGGGATAATTCACCCCTCCACTTT; CDR3aa: CAWSPQGRDNSPLHF
v_gene: TRBV10-3; j_gene: TRBJ2-1; d_gene: NA; abundance: NA; CDR3nt: TGTGCCAGCGGGACTTTCAATGAGCAGTTCTTC; CDR3aa: CASGTFNEQFF
v_gene: TRBV9; j_gene: TRBJ2-5; d_gene: TRBD2; abundance: NA; CDR3nt: TGTGCCAGCAGCGTAGGCAGTAGCGGGAGGGTGGAGACCCAGTACTTC; CDR3aa: CASSVGSSGRVETQYF
v_gene: TRBV6-5; j_gene: TRBJ2-7; d_gene: NA; abundance: NA; CDR3nt: TGTGCCAGCAGTTACTCCGCCGGCGGGTCCTACGAGCAGTACTTC; CDR3aa: CASSYSAGGSYEQYF
v_gene: TRBV29-1; j_gene: TRBJ2-7; d_gene: NA; abundance: NA; CDR3nt: TGCAGCGCGAGGCGGCAGGGATACGAGCAGTACTTC; CDR3aa: CSARRQGYEQYF
v_gene: TRBV2; j_gene: TRBJ1-2; d_gene: TRBD1; abundance: NA; CDR3nt: TGTGCCAGCAGGAGAAAGGGGACAGCACTTAACTATGGCTACACCTTC; CDR3aa: CASRRKGTALNYGYTF
v_gene: TRBV28; j_gene: TRBJ2-1; d_gene: TRBD1; abundance: NA; CDR3nt: TGTGCCAGCAGTACGGGACAGTACAATGAGCAGTTCTTC; CDR3aa: CASSTGQYNEQFF
v_gene: TRBV3-1/TRBV3-2; j_gene: TRBJ2-7; d_gene: NA; abundance: NA; CDR3nt: TGTGCCAGCAGCCAAGAACTAGCCTCCTACGAGCAGTACTTC; CDR3aa: CASSQELASYEQYF